This paragraph reports one T cell receptor beta chain. The germline gives CDR1 MNHEY, CDR2 SVGAGI. CDR3 size: 14 residues. V shed 7 bases and J 3 bases; nucleotides not matched to a gene: 6. In the original workflow: Estimates of nucleated cell counts were drawn from the amplification of reference gene primers. TCRdb keeps only in-frame clones here, not all; method: immunoSEQ multiplex PCR. Clonal size and the V and J genes are those of that table, whereas D and trimming came from the DNA. The sample contains approximately 210,000 clones, around nine tenths of which appear only once. This record belongs to a study of blood T cell repertoires in COVID-19.

The receptor was isolated from a human donor in a cohort sampled during active COVID-19. The chain uses TRBV6-5 and TRBJ2-3; TRBD2 matches at 8 bases. Specimen: peripheral blood. Here the CDR3 reads CASKRGGLTDTQYF. In DNA form, the CDR3 reads TGTGCCAGCAAACGGGGGGGCCTGACAGATACGCAGTATTTT.